This T cell receptor beta chain was sequenced during a study of Graves' ophthalmopathy and Graves' hyperthyroidism. This clonotype appeared once. Amplification from RNA transcripts yielded the TCR beta CDR3 regions. Investigators did first-round RT-PCR with HTBI primers, then second-round multiplex PCR. TCRdb re-analysed the multiplex PCR reads in MiXCR, keeping a single row per CDR3 protein. The sample lists approximately 1.2 million distinct CDR3 sequences, roughly two fifths occurring once. Reliance was placed on clinical symptoms, serum thyroxine, TRAb, thyroid ultrasound and orbital computed tomography for diagnosis. Germline loops: CDR1 SQVTM, CDR2 ANQGSEA. After removal of 7 bases from V and 6 bases from J, the junction contained 11 bases not matched to a gene. CDR3 length: 14 amino acids.

The chain uses TRBV29-1 and TRBJ1-2, with 10 bases matching TRBD1. Sequenced input: peripheral blood or thyroid tissue (not recorded which). This receptor was taken from an adult man with Graves' hyperthyroidism. This CDR3 is CSAAPGTGVDGYTF. The CDR3 DNA reads as TGCAGCGCCGCCCCGGGGACAGGGGTGGATGGCTACACCTTC.